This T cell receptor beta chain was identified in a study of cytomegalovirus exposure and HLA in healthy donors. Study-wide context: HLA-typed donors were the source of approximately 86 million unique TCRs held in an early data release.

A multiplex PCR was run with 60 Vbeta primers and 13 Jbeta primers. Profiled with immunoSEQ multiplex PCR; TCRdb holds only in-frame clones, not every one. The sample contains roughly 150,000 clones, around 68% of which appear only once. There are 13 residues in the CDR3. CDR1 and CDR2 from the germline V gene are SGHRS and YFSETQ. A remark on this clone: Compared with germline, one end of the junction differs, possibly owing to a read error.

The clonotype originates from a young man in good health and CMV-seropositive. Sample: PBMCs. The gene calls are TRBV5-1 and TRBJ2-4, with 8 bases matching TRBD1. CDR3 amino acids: CASSFTGTGEPCF. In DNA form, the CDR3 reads TGCGCCAGCAGCTTTACAGGGACAGGAGAACCCTGCTTC. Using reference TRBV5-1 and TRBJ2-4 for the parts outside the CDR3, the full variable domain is KAGVTQTPRYLIKTRGQQVTLSCSPISGHRSVSWYQQTPGQGLQFLFEYFSETQRNKGNFPGRFSGRQFSNSRSEMNVSTLELGDSALYLCASSFTGTGEPCFGAGTRLSVL.